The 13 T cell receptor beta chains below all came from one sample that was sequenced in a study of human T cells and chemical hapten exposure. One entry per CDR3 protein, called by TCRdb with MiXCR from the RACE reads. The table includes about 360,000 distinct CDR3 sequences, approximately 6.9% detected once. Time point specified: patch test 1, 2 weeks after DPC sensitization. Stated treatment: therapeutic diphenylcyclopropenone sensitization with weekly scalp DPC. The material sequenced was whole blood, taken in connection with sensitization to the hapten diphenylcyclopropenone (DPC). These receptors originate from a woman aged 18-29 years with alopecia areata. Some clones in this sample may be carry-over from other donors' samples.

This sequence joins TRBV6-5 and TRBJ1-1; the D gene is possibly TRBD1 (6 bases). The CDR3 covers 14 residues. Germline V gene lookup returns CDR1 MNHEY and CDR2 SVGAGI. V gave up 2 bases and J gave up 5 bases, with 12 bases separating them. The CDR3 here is CASSYKGGRTEAFF. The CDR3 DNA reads TGTGCCAGCAGTTACAAGGGGGGAAGGACTGAAGCTTTCTTT.

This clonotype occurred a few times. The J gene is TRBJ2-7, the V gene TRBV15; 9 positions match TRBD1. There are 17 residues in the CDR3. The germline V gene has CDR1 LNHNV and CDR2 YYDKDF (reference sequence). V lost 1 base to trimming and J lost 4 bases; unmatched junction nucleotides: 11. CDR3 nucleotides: TGTGCCACCAGCAGAGTATTTGGGACAGGGTTCGGGTACGAGCAGTACTTC. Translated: CATSRVFGTGFGYEQYF.

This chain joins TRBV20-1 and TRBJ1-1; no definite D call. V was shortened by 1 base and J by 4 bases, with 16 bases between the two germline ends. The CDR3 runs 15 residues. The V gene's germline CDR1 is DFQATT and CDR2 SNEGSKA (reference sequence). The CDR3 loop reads CSARGWELGITEAFF. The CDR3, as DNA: TGCAGTGCTAGAGGTTGGGAACTGGGGATCACTGAAGCTTTCTTT.

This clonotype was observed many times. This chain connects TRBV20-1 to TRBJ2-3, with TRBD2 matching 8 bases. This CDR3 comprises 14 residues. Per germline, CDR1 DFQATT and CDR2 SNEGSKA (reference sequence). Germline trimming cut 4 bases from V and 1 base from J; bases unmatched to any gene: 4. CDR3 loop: CSAKAGGGTDTQYF. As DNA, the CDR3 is TGCAGTGCTAAGGCGGGGGGCGGCACAGATACGCAGTATTTT.

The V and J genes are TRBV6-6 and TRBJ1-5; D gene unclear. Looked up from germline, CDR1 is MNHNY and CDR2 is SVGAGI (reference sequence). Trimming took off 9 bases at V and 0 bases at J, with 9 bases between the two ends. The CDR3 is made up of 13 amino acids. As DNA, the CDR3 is TGTGCCAGTAGACGGCTTAGCAATCAGCCCCAGCATTTT. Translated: CASRRLSNQPQHF.

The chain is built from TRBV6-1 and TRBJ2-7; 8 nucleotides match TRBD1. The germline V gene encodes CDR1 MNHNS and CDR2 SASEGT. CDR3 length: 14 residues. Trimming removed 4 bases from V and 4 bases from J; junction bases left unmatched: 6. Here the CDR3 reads CASSVRGPVYEQYF. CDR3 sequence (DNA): TGTGCCAGCAGTGTCAGGGGGCCGGTTTACGAGCAGTACTTC.

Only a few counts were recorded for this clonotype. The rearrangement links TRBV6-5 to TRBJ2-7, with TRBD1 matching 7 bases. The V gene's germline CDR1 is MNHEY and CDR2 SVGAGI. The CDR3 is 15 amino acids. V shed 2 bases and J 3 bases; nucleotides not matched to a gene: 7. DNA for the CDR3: TGTGCCAGCAGTTACCGTAAACAGGGGCGCTACGAGCAGTACTTC. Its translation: CASSYRKQGRYEQYF.

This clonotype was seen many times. The CDR3 here is CASSSRGLGGEQYF. Written as DNA, the CDR3 is TGTGCCAGCAGCTCCCGTGGCTTGGGGGGGGAGCAGTACTTC. The rearrangement links TRBV5-6 to TRBJ2-7; 7 bases fit TRBD2. This CDR3 is built from 14 residues. With V trimmed by 3 bases and J by 7 bases, 10 bases remained unmatched. Germline V gene data show CDR1 as SGHDT and CDR2 as YYEEEE.

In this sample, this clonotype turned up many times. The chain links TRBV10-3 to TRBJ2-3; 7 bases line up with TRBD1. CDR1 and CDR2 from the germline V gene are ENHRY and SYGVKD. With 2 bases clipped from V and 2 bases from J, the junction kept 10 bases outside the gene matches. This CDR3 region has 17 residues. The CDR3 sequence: CAISETKAQGITDTQYF. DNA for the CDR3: TGTGCCATCAGTGAGACGAAGGCACAGGGGATCACAGATACGCAGTATTTT.

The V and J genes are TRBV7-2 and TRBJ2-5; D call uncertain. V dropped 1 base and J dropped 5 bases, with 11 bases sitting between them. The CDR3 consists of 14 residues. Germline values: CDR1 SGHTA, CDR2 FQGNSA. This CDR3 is CASSLDPIVETQYF. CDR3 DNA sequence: TGTGCCAGCAGCTTAGATCCGATCGTTGAGACCCAGTACTTC. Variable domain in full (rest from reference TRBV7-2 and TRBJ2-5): GAGVSQSPSNKVTEKGKDVELRCDPISGHTALYWYRQSLGQGLEFLIYFQGNSAPDKSGLPSDRFSAERTGGSVSTLTIQRTQQEDSAVYLCASSLDPIVETQYFGPGTRLLVL.

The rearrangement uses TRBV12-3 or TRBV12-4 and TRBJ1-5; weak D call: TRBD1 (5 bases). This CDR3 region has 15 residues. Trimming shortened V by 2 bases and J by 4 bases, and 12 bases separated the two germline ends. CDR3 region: CASSLKGRGNQPQHF. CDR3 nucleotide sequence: TGTGCCAGCAGTTTAAAGGGGAGAGGAAATCAGCCCCAGCATTTT.

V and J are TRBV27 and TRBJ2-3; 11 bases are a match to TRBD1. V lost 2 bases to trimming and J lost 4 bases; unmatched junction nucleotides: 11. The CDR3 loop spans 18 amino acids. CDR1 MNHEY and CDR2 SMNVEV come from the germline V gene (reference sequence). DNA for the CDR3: TGTGCCAGCAGTTTAGAAGGACAGGGGGCGCAGAATTCAGATACGCAGTATTTT. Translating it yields CASSLEGQGAQNSDTQYF.

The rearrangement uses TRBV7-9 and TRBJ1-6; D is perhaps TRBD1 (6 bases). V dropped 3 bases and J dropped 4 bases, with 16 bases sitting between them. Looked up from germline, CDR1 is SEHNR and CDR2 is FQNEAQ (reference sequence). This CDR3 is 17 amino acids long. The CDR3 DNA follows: TGTGCCAGCAGCTTTACACACACAGGGTTTTATAATTCACCCCTCCACTTT. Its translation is CASSFTHTGFYNSPLHF.